This passage covers 31 T cell receptor beta chains from one sample sequenced in a study of shared clonotypes between healthy human individuals. Sequenced by immunoSEQ multiplex PCR; TCRdb stores in-frame clones only, minus some. The sample lists nearly 1 million clones, over 75% occurring once. The sample was memory CD4+ T cells sorted from blood. Subset reported: CD45RA-negative fraction. The receptors were gathered from a man in his late teens or twenties in good health.

The chain employs TRBV5-1 and TRBJ1-6; 9 nucleotides agree with TRBD1. J gave up 9 bases and V 0 bases, and 7 bases lay outside the gene matches. The CDR3 loop spans 16 amino acids. Germline V gene data show CDR1 as SGHRS and CDR2 as YFSETQ. The CDR3 region is CASSLGVRQGGSPLHF. The CDR3 bases are TGCGCCAGCAGCTTGGGAGTCCGACAGGGGGGTTCACCCCTCCACTTT.

The rearrangement uses TRBV9 and TRBJ2-2; D is possibly TRBD1 (7 bases). The CDR3 is 15 residues long. Trimming removed 0 bases at V and 5 bases at J, with 11 bases between. The germline CDR1 and CDR2 sequences are SGDLS and YYNGEE. In DNA form, the CDR3 reads TGTGCCAGCAGCGTAGACCAGGGGGGAACCGGGGAGCTGTTTTTT. Encoded protein: CASSVDQGGTGELFF. Combining the CDR3 with reference TRBV9 and TRBJ2-2 gives the whole variable domain DSGVTQTPKHLITATGQRVTLRCSPRSGDLSVYWYQQSLDQGLQFLIQYYNGEERAKGNILERFSAQQFPDLHSELNLSSLELGDSALYFCASSVDQGGTGELFFGEGSRLTVL.

The CDR3 loop reads CASSFQVAGQGASEQYF. Written as DNA, the CDR3 is TGCGCCAGCAGCTTCCAGGTGGCGGGACAGGGGGCTAGCGAGCAGTACTTC. The chain combines TRBV5-1 with TRBJ2-7, with 12 bases lining up with TRBD1. The ends lost 2 bases at V and 6 bases at J; junction bases unmatched: 12. This CDR3 is 17 amino acids long. Germline V lookup: CDR1 SGHRS, CDR2 YFSETQ. Complete variable domain (other parts from reference TRBV5-1 and TRBJ2-7): KAGVTQTPRYLIKTRGQQVTLSCSPISGHRSVSWYQQTPGQGLQFLFEYFSETQRNKGNFPGRFSGRQFSNSRSEMNVSTLELGDSALYLCASSFQVAGQGASEQYFGPGTRLTVT.

The CDR3 spells CASSSPGTRQYF. The CDR3 DNA sequence: TGTGCCAGCAGCTCGCCCGGGACCCGACAGTACTTC. The genes are TRBV7-2 and TRBJ2-7; D is tentatively TRBD1 or TRBD2 (5 bases each). Trimming cost V 4 bases and J 10 bases, with 14 bases left between them. In germline, CDR1 is SGHTA, CDR2 FQGNSA. This CDR3 has 12 residues.

This chain uses TRBV4-3 with TRBJ2-1; D call uncertain. The CDR3 is made up of 13 amino acids. V was pared by 3 bases and J by 7 bases, with 10 bases between. The germline V gene has CDR1 LGHNA and CDR2 YSLEER. CDR3 region: CASSQQMTNEQFF. The CDR3 nucleotides read TGCGCCAGCAGCCAGCAAATGACGAATGAGCAGTTCTTC.

The CDR3 here is CASSRTAVYLTYNEQFF. DNA for the CDR3: TGTGCCAGCAGCCGTACAGCGGTTTACTTAACCTACAATGAGCAGTTCTTC. The chain joins TRBV2 to TRBJ2-1, with D tentatively TRBD2 (5 bases). Germline V gives CDR1 SNHLY, CDR2 FYNNEI. The germline V and J ends were trimmed by 6 bases and 2 bases, with 20 bases remaining between them. CDR3 length equals 17 residues.

V and J are TRBV6-1 and TRBJ1-4; tentative D call: TRBD1 (6 bases). Germline V gives CDR1 MNHNS, CDR2 SASEGT. This CDR3 comprises 14 residues. V was clipped by 5 bases and J by 8 bases, with 15 bases between them. The CDR3 coding sequence is TGTGCCAGCAGTCCCAACAGGGTCGGAGAAAAACTGTTTTTT. Its protein is CASSPNRVGEKLFF.

The V call is TRBV30, the J call TRBJ2-7; the match to TRBD1 covers 8 bases. Germline V CDR1 and CDR2: GTSNPN, SVGIG (reference sequence). The J segment lost 4 bases and the V segment lost 0 bases, leaving 5 bases of the junction unmatched. This CDR3 contains 14 residues. The CDR3 DNA sequence: TGTGCCTGGAGTGTCAGGGGGCGGCGATACGAGCAGTACTTC. It yields the protein CAWSVRGRRYEQYF.

Only one count was recorded for this clone. The CDR3 loop is CASSQETSGGASVETQYF. The CDR3 DNA follows: TGTGCCAGCAGCCAGGAAACTAGCGGGGGGGCCTCGGTAGAGACCCAGTACTTC. The J gene is TRBJ2-5, the V gene TRBV4-2, with 13 bases aligning to TRBD2. V gave up 3 bases and J gave up 4 bases; unmatched junction bases: 11. Germline assignment: CDR1 LGHNA and CDR2 YNFKEQ. The CDR3 is made up of 18 amino acids.

This chain links TRBV20-1 with TRBJ1-2; D unclear. Germline CDR1 and CDR2: DFQATT and SNEGSKA (reference sequence). This CDR3 is 11 amino acids long. V was clipped by 3 bases and J by 7 bases, with 9 bases between them. DNA of the CDR3: TGCAGTGCTAGTGGTGGGTCTGGCTACACCTTC. It is translated as CSASGGSGYTF.

The count of this clone is one. Distinct nucleotide sequences in the sample also encode this CDR3. V usage is TRBV5-1 and J usage is TRBJ1-5; D remains unclear. This CDR3 is built from 14 residues. From germline, CDR1 is SGHRS and CDR2 YFSETQ. Trimming cost V 0 bases and J 1 base, with 5 bases left between them. The CDR3 reads CASSLGGSNQPQHF. CDR3 sequence (DNA): TGCGCCAGCAGCTTGGGAGGGAGCAATCAGCCCCAGCATTTT. The full variable domain, rest sourced from reference TRBV5-1 and TRBJ1-5, is KAGVTQTPRYLIKTRGQQVTLSCSPISGHRSVSWYQQTPGQGLQFLFEYFSETQRNKGNFPGRFSGRQFSNSRSEMNVSTLELGDSALYLCASSLGGSNQPQHFGDGTRLSIL.

The rearrangement joins TRBV6-5 to TRBJ1-1, with D possibly matching TRBD1 (5 bases). The germline CDR1 and CDR2 sequences are MNHEY and SVGAGI. Trimming pared 9 bases from V and 0 bases from J, leaving 8 bases between. This CDR3 has 12 residues. As DNA, the CDR3 is TGTGCCAGTGGACATTTGAACACTGAAGCTTTCTTT. Its protein is CASGHLNTEAFF.

The chain links TRBV11-3 to TRBJ2-1, with D tentatively TRBD1 (5 bases). The CDR3 is made up of 13 amino acids. Trimming took 2 bases from V and 9 from J, leaving 11 bases between them. Germline loops: CDR1 SGHNT, CDR2 YENEEA. The CDR3 loop is CASSLRGIPEQFF. For the CDR3, the DNA is TGTGCCAGCAGCTTAAGGGGAATCCCTGAGCAGTTCTTC.

The CDR3 region is CASSSDRGGQPQHF. CDR3 DNA sequence: TGTGCCAGCAGTTCGGACAGGGGGGGTCAGCCCCAGCATTTT. The rearrangement joins TRBV7-2 to TRBJ1-5, with 10 positions matching TRBD1. The V gene's germline CDR1 is SGHTA and CDR2 FQGNSA. The CDR3 contains 14 residues. V lost 6 bases and J lost 6; bases outside the gene matches: 5.

The rearrangement links TRBV29-1 to TRBJ2-3; perhaps TRBD2 as D (6 bases). Trimming took off 7 bases at V and 5 bases at J, with 10 bases between the two ends. CDR1 and CDR2 (germline): SQVTM, ANQGSEA. This CDR3 has 11 amino acids. The CDR3 coding sequence is TGCAGCGGGGGAGCGGGAGATACGCAGTATTTT. It encodes CSGGAGDTQYF.

The genes are TRBV5-1 and TRBJ2-7; 10 bases align to TRBD1. The CDR3 covers 15 residues. The junction had 5 bases not matched to a gene; V was cut back by 0 bases and J by 5 bases. Germline V gene data show CDR1 as SGHRS and CDR2 as YFSETQ. Here the CDR3 reads CASSLAGTGVNEQYF. As DNA, the CDR3 is TGCGCCAGCAGCTTGGCCGGGACAGGGGTCAACGAGCAGTACTTC.

The chain carries TRBV28 and TRBJ2-7; D gene ambiguous. Germline V gene sequence: CDR1 MDHEN, CDR2 SYDVKM. V lost 3 bases and J 3 bases, leaving 9 bases between the germline ends. The length of the CDR3 is 13 residues. The CDR3 DNA reads TGTGCCAGCAGTTTGAAGGGTGGCTACGAGCAGTACTTC. Translating it yields CASSLKGGYEQYF.

The chain uses TRBV30 and TRBJ2-5; the match to TRBD1 covers 7 bases. Germline lookup yields CDR1 GTSNPN and CDR2 SVGIG (reference sequence). CDR3 length: 11 amino acids. The V segment lost 0 bases and the J segment 11 bases; nucleotides outside the gene matches: 3. The CDR3 spells CAWSVEGAQYF. CDR3 sequence (DNA): TGTGCCTGGAGTGTAGAGGGGGCACAGTACTTC.

This clone has a count of ten or more. The chain joins TRBV7-3 to TRBJ2-5; D may be TRBD1 or TRBD2 (5 bases each). The germline V and J ends were trimmed by 5 bases and 3 bases, with 13 bases remaining between them. The CDR3 sequence is 14 residues long. Germline V gene sequence: CDR1 SGHTA, CDR2 FQGTGA. In DNA form, the CDR3 reads TGTGCCAGCAGCACATATGAGGGGAAAGAGACCCAGTACTTC. Its protein is CASSTYEGKETQYF.

The rearrangement uses TRBV2 and TRBJ2-3; possibly TRBD2 for D (6 bases). Germline CDR1 is SNHLY and CDR2 is FYNNEI. CDR3 length: 14 amino acids. The V end lost 6 bases, the J end lost 3 bases, and 13 bases lay between the germline ends. CDR3 residues: CASSLTRGTDTQYF. CDR3 DNA sequence: TGTGCCAGCAGCCTGACTAGAGGGACAGATACGCAGTATTTT.

V and J are TRBV5-4 and TRBJ2-4, with 7 bases fitting TRBD1. CDR1 and CDR2 (germline): SGHNT, YYREEE (reference sequence). The V and J ends lost 0 bases and 6 bases, in that order; junction bases with no gene match: 6. CDR3 length equals 15 residues. Here the CDR3 DNA reads TGTGCCAGCAGCTTGGCCCCAGGGGGAGTAAACATTCAGTACTTC. Its translation: CASSLAPGGVNIQYF. Variable domain in full (rest from reference TRBV5-4 and TRBJ2-4): ETGVTQSPTHLIKTRGQQVTLRCSSQSGHNTVSWYQQALGQGPQFIFQYYREEENGRGNFPPRFSGLQFPNYSSELNVNALELDDSALYLCASSLAPGGVNIQYFGAGTRLSVL.

The chain uses TRBV28 and TRBJ1-2; TRBD1 matches at 7 bases. There are 14 residues in the CDR3. V lost 6 bases, J lost 8 bases, and 12 bases stayed unmatched. Looked up from germline, CDR1 is MDHEN and CDR2 is SYDVKM. This CDR3 reads CASRKSEGARGYTF. The CDR3 DNA is TGTGCCAGCAGGAAGAGTGAGGGGGCGCGGGGCTACACCTTC.

This clone has a handful of counts. The rearrangement joins TRBV19 to TRBJ1-5, with D unresolved. Trimming shortened V by 5 bases and J by 5 bases, and 10 bases separated the two germline ends. CDR3 length: 13 residues. CDR1 LNHDA and CDR2 SQIVND come from the germline V gene (reference sequence). The CDR3 region has the DNA TGTGCCAGTAGTGCCCGGCCTTATCAGCCCCAGCATTTT. As protein: CASSARPYQPQHF.

The V call is TRBV5-3, the J call TRBJ1-2, with unresolved D. TRBV5-3 is placed among ORFs of uncertain function. The CDR3 is made up of 15 amino acids. V lost 0 bases, J lost 0 bases, and 9 bases lay in between. The CDR3 nucleotides read TGTGCCAGAAGCTTGGAGGTGGGTTCTAACTATGGCTACACCTTC. Protein product: CARSLEVGSNYGYTF.

The CDR3 reads CASSSQGGAYEQYF. The CDR3 coding sequence is TGTGCCAGCAGCTCACAGGGAGGAGCCTACGAGCAGTACTTC. This rearrangement joins TRBV7-8 to TRBJ2-7; D is perhaps TRBD1 or TRBD2 (6 bases each). Deletions cut 4 bases from V and 2 bases from J, with 12 bases between. Germline V CDR1 and CDR2: SGHVS, FQNEAQ. This CDR3 is 14 amino acids long.

CDR3 nucleotide sequence: TGCGCCAGCAGCCCGGACCGACCATACGAGCAGTACTTC. This gives the protein CASSPDRPYEQYF. The rearrangement joins TRBV5-1 to TRBJ2-7; the D is unclear. The V end was cut by 4 bases, the J end by 4 bases, with 12 bases between. The CDR3 extends over 13 amino acids. Germline CDR1 is SGHRS and CDR2 is YFSETQ.

This chain links TRBV10-3 with TRBJ1-1; the D is unclear. V was clipped by 5 bases and J by 7 bases, with 11 bases between them. This CDR3 is built from 12 residues. Germline V gene data show CDR1 as ENHRY and CDR2 as SYGVKD. CDR3 coding DNA: TGTGCCATCAGTAAGGGCGGAAATGAAGCTTTCTTT. Translated, it gives CAISKGGNEAFF.

The chain combines TRBV30 with TRBJ1-1; unclear D gene. There are 11 residues in the CDR3. The germline CDR1 and CDR2 sequences are GTSNPN and SVGIG (reference sequence). Trimming left V 1 base short and J 4 bases short, with 4 bases between. CDR3 amino acids: CAWSGPTEAFF. The CDR3 DNA is TGTGCCTGGAGTGGTCCCACTGAAGCTTTCTTT.

The gene calls are TRBV6-1 and TRBJ1-1; D is perhaps TRBD1 (6 bases). In germline, CDR1 is MNHNS, CDR2 SASEGT. The CDR3 extends over 13 amino acids. With 6 bases removed from V and 4 bases from J, the gap between germline ends came to 12 bases. The CDR3 reads CASRDSSLTEAFF. The CDR3 DNA sequence: TGTGCCAGCAGGGACAGCTCCCTCACTGAAGCTTTCTTT.

This chain uses TRBV6-1 with TRBJ1-1; possible D gene TRBD1, 6 bases. CDR3 size: 14 residues. Germline V CDR1 and CDR2: MNHNS, SASEGT. Between the trimmed V and J ends, which lost 4 bases and 5 bases, there was a span of 14 bases. The CDR3 is CASSVTGTNTEAFF. The DNA of the CDR3 is TGTGCCAGCAGTGTAACCGGGACAAATACTGAAGCTTTCTTT.

Notes on this clone: Just one base apart from a much larger clone, this may be a read error. This chain joins TRBV2 and TRBJ2-1; 8 bases fit TRBD1. Looked up from germline, CDR1 is SNHLY and CDR2 is FYNNEI. The CDR3 spans 15 residues. The V gene end was trimmed by 5 bases and the J gene end by 10 bases; junction bases not matched to a gene: 13. CDR3 bases: TGTGCCAGCAGTCTTAACAGGGGGGCGATTGGGGAGCAGTTCTTC. It is translated as CASSLNRGAIGEQFF.